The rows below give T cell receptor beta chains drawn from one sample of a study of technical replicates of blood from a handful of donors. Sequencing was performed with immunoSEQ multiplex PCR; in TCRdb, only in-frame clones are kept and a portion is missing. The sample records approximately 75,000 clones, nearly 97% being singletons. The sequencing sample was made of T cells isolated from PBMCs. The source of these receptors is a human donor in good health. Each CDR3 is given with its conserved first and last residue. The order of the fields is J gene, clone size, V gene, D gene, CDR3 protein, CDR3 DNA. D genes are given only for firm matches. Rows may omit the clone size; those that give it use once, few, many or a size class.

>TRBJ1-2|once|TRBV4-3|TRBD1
CASSRGLWDSPLETNGYTF
TGCGCCAGCAGCCGAGGACTGTGGGACAGCCCTTTGGAGACTAATGGCTACACCTTC
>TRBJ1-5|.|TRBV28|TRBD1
CASSLTGYGQPQHF
TGTGCCAGCAGTCTGACAGGGTATGGGCAGCCCCAGCATTTT
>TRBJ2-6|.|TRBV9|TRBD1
CASSVQPGTGYSGANVLTF
TGTGCCAGCAGCGTCCAGCCCGGGACAGGGTACTCTGGGGCCAACGTCCTGACTTTC
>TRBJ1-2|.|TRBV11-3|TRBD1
CASTFTGAGDGYTF
TGTGCCAGTACGTTTACAGGGGCCGGAGATGGCTACACCTTC
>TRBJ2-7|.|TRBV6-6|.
CASIPGQSFAEQYF
TGTGCCAGTATTCCGGGACAAAGCTTTGCCGAGCAGTACTTC
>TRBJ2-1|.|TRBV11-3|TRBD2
CASSLAPSGRTFF
TGTGCCAGCAGCTTAGCCCCTAGCGGGAGGACGTTCTTC
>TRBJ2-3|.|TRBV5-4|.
CASSLRGTDTQYF
TGTGCCAGCAGCTTGAGAGGCACAGATACGCAGTATTTT
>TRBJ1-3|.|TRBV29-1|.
CSVKGAIGNTIYF
TGCAGCGTAAAAGGGGCGATTGGAAACACCATATATTTT
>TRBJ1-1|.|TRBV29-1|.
CSVRIGGGTEAFF
TGCAGCGTTCGTATAGGGGGTGGCACTGAAGCTTTCTTT
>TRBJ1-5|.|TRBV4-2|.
CASSQAVYSNQPQHF
TGTGCCAGCAGCCAAGCGGTTTATAGCAATCAGCCCCAGCATTTT
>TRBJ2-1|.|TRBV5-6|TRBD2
CASSHKTSGRNEQFF
TGTGCCAGCAGCCACAAGACTAGCGGGAGGAATGAGCAGTTCTTC
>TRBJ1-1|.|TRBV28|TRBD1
CASSEQGMNTEAFF
TGTGCCAGCAGTGAACAGGGGATGAACACTGAAGCTTTCTTT
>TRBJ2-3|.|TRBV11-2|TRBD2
CASSLRGAGGSTDTQYF
TGTGCCAGCAGCTTGAGGGGGGCGGGAGGGAGCACAGATACGCAGTATTTT
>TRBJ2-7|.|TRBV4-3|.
CASSHLASFAYEQYF
TGCGCCAGCAGCCACCTAGCGTCCTTTGCTTACGAGCAGTACTTC
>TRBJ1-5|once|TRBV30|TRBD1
CAFLGQPNQPQHF
TGTGCCTTTTTGGGACAGCCAAACCAGCCCCAGCATTTT
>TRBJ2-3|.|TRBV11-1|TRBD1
CASTDRGSPDTQYF
TGTGCCAGCACCGACAGGGGTAGCCCAGATACGCAGTATTTT
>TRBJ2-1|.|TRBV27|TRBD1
CAVGDRGFEEQFF
TGTGCCGTTGGGGACAGGGGATTCGAGGAGCAGTTCTTC
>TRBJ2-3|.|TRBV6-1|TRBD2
CASGRLAGGDTQYF
TGTGCCAGCGGGAGACTAGCGGGAGGAGATACGCAGTATTTT
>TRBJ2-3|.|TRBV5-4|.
CASNPTGTDTQYF
TGTGCCAGCAATCCGACAGGCACAGATACGCAGTATTTT
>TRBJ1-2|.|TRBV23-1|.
CASSHRSGKGYTF
TGCGCCAGCAGTCATCGGTCAGGAAAAGGCTACACCTTC